This TCR beta chain was sequenced during a study of radiotherapy plus CTLA-4 blockade in lung cancer (dated by TCRdb to the late 2010s). Describing the broader study: Among enrolled patients, about 17% had an objective response and 25% to 35% reached disease control. Findings and caveats that apply to the study as a whole: Increased serum interferon-beta after radiation, together with early dynamic changes in blood T cell clones, were reported to be the strongest predictors of response. TCR clones derived from tumors expanded in peripheral blood after treatment with radiotherapy and ipilimumab.

Libraries were made using the immunoSEQ multiplex PCR assay. The table comes from immuneACCESS by way of TCRdb, which keeps in-frame sequences with V and J called. Part of the clones is missing from these tables; in studies checked, under half for an unresolved V gene and the rest for unknown reasons. Present in this sample are tens of thousands of clones, approximately 86% of which were seen just once. The ten largest clones represent 16% of the sample. The study tested focal radiation therapy combined with CTLA-4 blockade (ipilimumab) in patients with chemo-refractory metastatic non-small-cell lung cancer. At the junction V is shortened by 0 bases and J by 1 base; bases outside the gene matches: 2. The CDR3 has 15 amino acids, counting the end cysteine and phenylalanine. Only CDR3 DNA remains: 45 bases, in frame from the first base. Via the germline V gene, CDR1 is SGHRS and CDR2 YFSETQ. As regards this clone: It lacks a known antigen. No base quality values were provided; no much bigger clone lies one nucleotide off.

Specimen: peripheral blood, collected from a patient treated with radiotherapy plus ipilimumab. The rearranged chain carries TRBV5-1 and TRBJ2-7; TRBD1 aligns with 9 central bases. This TCR derives from a human donor with non-small cell lung cancer that progressed on radiotherapy plus ipilimumab. The CDR3 has the sequence CASSLGGTGSYEQYF. The sequenced DNA is TGCGCCAGCAGCTTGGGAGGGACAGGGTCCTACGAGCAGTACTTC.